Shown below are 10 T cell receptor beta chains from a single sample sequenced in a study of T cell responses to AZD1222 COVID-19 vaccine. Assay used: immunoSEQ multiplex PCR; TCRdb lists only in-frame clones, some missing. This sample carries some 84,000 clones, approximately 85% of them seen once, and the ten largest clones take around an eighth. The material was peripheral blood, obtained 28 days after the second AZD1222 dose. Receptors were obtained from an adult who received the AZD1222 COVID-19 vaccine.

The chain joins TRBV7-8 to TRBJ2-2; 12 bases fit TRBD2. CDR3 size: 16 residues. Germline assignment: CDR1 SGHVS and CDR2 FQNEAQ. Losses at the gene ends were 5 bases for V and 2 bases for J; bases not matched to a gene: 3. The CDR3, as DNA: TGTGCCAGCAGCAGGACTAGCGGGAAAAACACCGGGGAGCTGTTTTTT. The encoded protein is CASSRTSGKNTGELFF.

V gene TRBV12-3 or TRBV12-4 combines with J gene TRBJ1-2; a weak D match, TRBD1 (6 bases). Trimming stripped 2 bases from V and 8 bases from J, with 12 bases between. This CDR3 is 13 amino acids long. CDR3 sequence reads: CASSLRGKTGYTF. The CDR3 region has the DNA TGTGCCAGCAGTTTAAGGGGGAAAACAGGCTACACCTTC.

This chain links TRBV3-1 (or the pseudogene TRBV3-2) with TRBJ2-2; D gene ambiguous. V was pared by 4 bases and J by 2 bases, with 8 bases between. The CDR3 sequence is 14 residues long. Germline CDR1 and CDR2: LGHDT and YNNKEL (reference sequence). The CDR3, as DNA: TGTGCCAGCAGCCTAATTCAAAACACCGGGGAGCTGTTTTTT. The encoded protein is CASSLIQNTGELFF.

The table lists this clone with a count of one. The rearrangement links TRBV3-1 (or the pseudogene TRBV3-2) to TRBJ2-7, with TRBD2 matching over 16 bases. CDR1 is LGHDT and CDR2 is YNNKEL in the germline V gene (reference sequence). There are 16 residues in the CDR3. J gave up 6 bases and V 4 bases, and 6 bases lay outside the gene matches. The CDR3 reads CASSLGLAGGQGEQYF. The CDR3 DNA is TGTGCCAGCAGCCTGGGACTAGCGGGAGGGCAGGGCGAGCAGTACTTC.

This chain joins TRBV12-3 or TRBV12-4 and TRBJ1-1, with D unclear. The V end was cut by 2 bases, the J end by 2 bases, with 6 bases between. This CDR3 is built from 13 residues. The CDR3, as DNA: TGTGCCAGCAGTTTAAACCGAAACACTGAAGCTTTCTTT. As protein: CASSLNRNTEAFF.

CDR3 sequence reads: CASSFRLAGEETQYF. The CDR3 DNA is TGTGCCAGCAGCTTTCGTCTAGCGGGAGAAGAGACCCAGTACTTC. The chain joins TRBV7-6 to TRBJ2-5; 10 nucleotides match TRBD2. Germline V gene data show CDR1 as SGHVS and CDR2 as FNYEAQ. This CDR3 has 15 residues. V lost 3 bases and J lost 3; bases outside the gene matches: 4.

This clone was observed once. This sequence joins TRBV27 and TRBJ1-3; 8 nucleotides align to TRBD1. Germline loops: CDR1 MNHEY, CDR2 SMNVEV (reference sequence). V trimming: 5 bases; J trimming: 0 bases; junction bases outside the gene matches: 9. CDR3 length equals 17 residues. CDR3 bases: TGTGCCAGCAGTGGAGGACAGGGCCTTTTCTCTGGAAACACCATATATTTT. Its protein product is CASSGGQGLFSGNTIYF.

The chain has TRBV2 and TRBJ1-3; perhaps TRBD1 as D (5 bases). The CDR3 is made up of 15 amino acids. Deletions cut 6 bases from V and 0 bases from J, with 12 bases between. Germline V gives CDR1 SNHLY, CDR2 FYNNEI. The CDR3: CASRRDGASGNTIYF. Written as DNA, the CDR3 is TGTGCCAGCAGACGGGACGGAGCCTCTGGAAACACCATATATTTT. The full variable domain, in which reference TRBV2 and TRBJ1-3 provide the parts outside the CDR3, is EPEVTQTPSHQVTQMGQEVILRCVPISNHLYFYWYRQILGQKVEFLVSFYNNEISEKSEIFDDQFSVERPDGSNFTLKIRSTKLEDSAMYFCASRRDGASGNTIYFGEGSWLTVV.

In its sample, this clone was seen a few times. For the CDR3, the DNA is TGTGCCAGCAGCTTCATGGGGACCCACTCTGGAAACACCATATATTTT. It is translated as CASSFMGTHSGNTIYF. The chain has TRBV5-4 and TRBJ1-3, with D possibly being TRBD1 (5 bases). The CDR3 is 16 amino acids. V was clipped by 2 bases and J by 0 bases, with 12 bases between them. Germline V gene lookup returns CDR1 SGHNT and CDR2 YYREEE (reference sequence).

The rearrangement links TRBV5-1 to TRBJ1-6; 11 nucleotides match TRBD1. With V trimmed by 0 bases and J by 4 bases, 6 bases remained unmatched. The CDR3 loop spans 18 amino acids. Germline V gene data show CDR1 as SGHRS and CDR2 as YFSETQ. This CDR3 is CASSLGTGGSQYNSPLHF. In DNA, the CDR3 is TGCGCCAGCAGCTTGGGGACAGGGGGCTCTCAGTATAATTCACCCCTCCACTTT.